The rows below give T cell receptor beta chains drawn from one sample of a study of CD8+ T cells in alopecia areata. Libraries were prepared by immunoSEQ multiplex PCR; TCRdb keeps only in-frame clonotypes and omits some of them. The repertoire holds fewer than 150,000 clones, with roughly four fifths as singletons. The sequencing used CD8+ T cells sorted from blood, collected at week 4, from a patient treated with tofacitinib. The origin of the receptors is a human donor with alopecia areata. Both conserved end residues are part of each CDR3. Fields, in order: clone size, J gene, D gene, V gene, CDR3 protein, CDR3 DNA. D genes are given only for firm matches. Size tells how often a clone was seen (once, few, many) or the class of an expanded clone, and some rows leave it out.

>NA|TRBJ2-7|TRBD1|TRBV10-3
CAISALAGQAFWQYF
TGTGCCATCAGTGCCCTGGCGGGACAGGCGTTTTGGCAGTACTTC
>NA|TRBJ2-7|NA|TRBV27
CASSLGPSYEQYF
TGTGCCAGCAGTCTGGGCCCCTCCTACGAGCAGTACTTC
>few|TRBJ2-3|NA|TRBV4-1
CASSQESGTDTQYF
TGCGCCAGCAGCCAAGAATCCGGAACAGATACGCAGTATTTT
>few|TRBJ2-7|TRBD1|TRBV27
CASSPTGVSSYEQYF
TGTGCCAGCAGTCCGACAGGGGTCAGCTCCTACGAGCAGTACTTC
>NA|TRBJ1-1|NA|TRBV27
CASSGNTEAFF
TGTGCCAGCAGTGGAAACACTGAAGCTTTCTTT
>NA|TRBJ2-1|TRBD1|TRBV7-3
CASSLGQGGYNEQFF
TGTGCCAGCAGCCTCGGACAGGGGGGCTACAATGAGCAGTTCTTC
>NA|TRBJ1-1|NA|TRBV23-1
CASSQNSTEGFPEAFF
TGCGCCAGCAGTCAAAACTCTACGGAAGGGTTCCCTGAAGCTTTCTTT
>NA|TRBJ2-3|NA|TRBV12-5
CASSVGRTPSTDTQYF
TGTGCTTCTAGTGTAGGGCGGACTCCAAGCACAGATACGCAGTATTTT
>NA|TRBJ2-2|NA|TRBV7-9
CASSEAGARAGELFF
TGTGCCAGCTCGGAAGCAGGGGCTCGGGCCGGGGAGCTGTTTTTT
>NA|TRBJ1-2|TRBD1|TRBV6-1
CASSLQGAHYGYTF
TGTGCCAGCAGTCTACAGGGGGCCCACTATGGCTACACCTTC
>once|TRBJ2-7|NA|TRBV29-1
CSVGREYYEQYF
TGCAGCGTTGGAAGGGAATACTACGAGCAGTACTTC
>NA|TRBJ2-1|NA|TRBV7-9
CASSLVGKKNEQFF
TGTGCCAGCAGCTTAGTAGGAAAAAAAAATGAGCAGTTCTTC
>once|TRBJ2-1|TRBD1|TRBV5-1
CASSITGDHNEQFF
TGCGCCAGCAGCATAACAGGGGATCACAATGAGCAGTTCTTC
>NA|TRBJ1-1|NA|TRBV9
CASSVGVETEAFF
TGTGCCAGCAGCGTAGGAGTGGAGACTGAAGCTTTCTTT
>NA|TRBJ2-1|NA|TRBV29-1
CSVEETNRDEQFF
TGCAGCGTTGAAGAGACCAACAGGGATGAGCAGTTCTTC